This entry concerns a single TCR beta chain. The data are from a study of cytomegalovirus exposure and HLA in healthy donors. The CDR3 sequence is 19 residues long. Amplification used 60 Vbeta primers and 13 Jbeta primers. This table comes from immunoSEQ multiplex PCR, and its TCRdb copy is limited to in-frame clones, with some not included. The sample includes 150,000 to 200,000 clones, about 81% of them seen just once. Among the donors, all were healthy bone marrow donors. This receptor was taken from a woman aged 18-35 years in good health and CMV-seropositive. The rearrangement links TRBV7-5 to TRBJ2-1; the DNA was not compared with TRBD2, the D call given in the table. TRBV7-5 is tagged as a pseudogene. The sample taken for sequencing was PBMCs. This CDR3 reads CVRSAELAGGLSSYNEQFF. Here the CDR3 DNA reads TGTGTCAGAAGCGCCGAGTTAGCGGGGGGCCTTAGCTCCTACAATGAGCAGTTCTTC.